The clone carrying this T cell receptor beta chain was seen more than once but under ten times. These data are taken from a study of blood T cell repertoires in COVID-19. Study context: Two negative PCRs, clearance, or symptom resolution were required of recovered Cohort 3 donors. T cells, B-cell-depleted T cells, or PBMCs supplied cDNA or gDNA. The United States, Italy and Spain provided the acute and convalescent COVID-19 samples.

The method was immunoSEQ multiplex PCR; TCRdb's version includes in-frame clones alone and lacks a portion of them. Here the sample spans about 190,000 clones, more than 85% being singletons. Across about two dozen US areas, participants ranged in age from 18 to 89 years. Sequencing was done on a sample of PBMCs or T cells enriched from blood (not recorded which). This TCR was recovered from a woman aged 40-49 years in a cohort exposed to, infected with or recovered from COVID-19 (not recorded which).

CDR3 bases: TGTGCCAGCAGTGACTCGGCATATGGCTACACCTTC. This translates into CASSDSAYGYTF. This sequence joins TRBV6-4 and TRBJ1-2; unclear D gene. The CDR3 sequence is 12 residues long. Germline V gene sequence: CDR1 MRHNA, CDR2 SNTAGT. V was trimmed by 0 bases and J by 5 bases, leaving 4 bases between them.